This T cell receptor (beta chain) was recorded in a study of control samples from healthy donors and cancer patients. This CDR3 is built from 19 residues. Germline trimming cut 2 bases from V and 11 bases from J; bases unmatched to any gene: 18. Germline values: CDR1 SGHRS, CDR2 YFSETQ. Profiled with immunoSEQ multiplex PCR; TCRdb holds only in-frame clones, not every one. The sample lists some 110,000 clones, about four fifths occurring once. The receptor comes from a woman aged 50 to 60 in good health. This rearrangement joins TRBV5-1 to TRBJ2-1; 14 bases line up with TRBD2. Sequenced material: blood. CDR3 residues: CASSFLPGLAGVRPMKQFF. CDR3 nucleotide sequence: TGCGCCAGCAGCTTCTTACCGGGACTAGCGGGAGTAAGACCAATGAAGCAGTTCTTC.